Following are 4 T cell receptor beta chains from one sample sequenced in a study of CDR3 diversity in severe acne. TCRdb called the PCR reads again in MiXCR, with one record for every CDR3 protein. The data show almost 85,000 distinct CDR3 sequences, over 40% seen once. Material: blood. These receptors were taken from a male donor in good health, without acne.

This clonotype came up many times. CDR3 nucleotides: TGCGCCAGCAGTGTCGGATCGGGACAGGGTCTTGAGCAGTTCTTC. It encodes CASSVGSGQGLEQFF. J is TRBJ2-1 and V is TRBV10-1, with 9 bases matching TRBD1. Germline lookup yields CDR1 WNHNN and CDR2 SYGVQD (reference sequence). Trimming removed 4 bases from V and 9 bases from J; junction bases left unmatched: 10. The length of the CDR3 is 15 residues.

The chain couples TRBV19 to TRBJ1-2; 10 bases align to TRBD1. CDR3 length: 14 amino acids. The V and J ends lost 6 bases and 7 bases, in that order; junction bases with no gene match: 8. Per the germline V gene, CDR1 is LNHDA and CDR2 is SQIVND (reference sequence). CDR3 sequence: CASRMPGTGAGYTF. CDR3 coding DNA: TGTGCCAGTAGGATGCCAGGGACAGGGGCTGGCTACACCTTC.

About this clonotype itself: The junction differs from germline at one of its ends, possibly a read error. The chain is built from TRBV6-5 and TRBJ1-5; unclear D gene. CDR1 is MNHEY, CDR2 SVGAGI, per germline. This CDR3 comprises 15 residues. CDR3 DNA sequence: TGTGCCAGCAGAGACCCACGGGTTTGCAATCAGCCCCAGCATTTC. Translation gives CASRDPRVCNQPQHF.

This chain uses TRBV7-9 with TRBJ1-2; the D is unclear. Germline values: CDR1 SEHNR, CDR2 FQNEAQ (reference sequence). V gave up 5 bases and J gave up 4 bases, with 14 bases separating them. CDR3 size: 14 residues. CDR3 sequence (DNA): TGTGCCAGCAGCCTCGAGACGCCGGCCTATGGCTACACCTTC. This translates into CASSLETPAYGYTF.